Presented here are 30 T cell receptor beta chains from one specimen sequenced in a study of T-cell memory formation after mild COVID-19. Each CDR3 protein is one row after TCRdb ran MiXCR on the 5' RACE reads. The sample holds hundreds of thousands of distinct CDR3 sequences, roughly 8.2% seen once. The material sequenced was PBMCs or a T cell subset sorted from them (not recorded which). These TCRs come from a man between 18 and 29 years old who had mild COVID-19 (a few samples of this study predate the infection). Cell type and time point are not known.

This clonotype was detected ten times or more. The V gene is TRBV28, the J gene TRBJ2-7; D gene unclear. Trimming took off 7 bases at V and 2 bases at J, with 15 bases between the two ends. Germline V gives CDR1 MDHEN, CDR2 SYDVKM. The CDR3 totals 14 residues. DNA of the CDR3: TGTGCCAGCACCCACGCAGATACTCCCTACGAGCAGTACGTC. Translation gives CASTHADTPYEQYV.

This clonotype has just a few counts. The V and J genes are TRBV6-4 and TRBJ2-5; D unresolved. Germline CDR1 and CDR2: MRHNA and SNTAGT. Trimming removed 4 bases from V and 5 bases from J, with 5 bases in between. The CDR3 is 11 residues long. The CDR3 loop reads CASSGLETQYF. The CDR3 nucleotides are TGTGCCAGCAGTGGGTTGGAGACCCAGTACTTC.

At least ten counts were recorded for this clonotype. The chain uses TRBV5-1 and TRBJ2-1; D unresolved. The CDR3 has 13 residues. In germline, CDR1 is SGHRS, CDR2 YFSETQ. Between the trimmed V and J ends, which lost 3 bases and 4 bases, there was a span of 8 bases. DNA for the CDR3: TGCGCCAGCAGCTCCGACACGTACAATGAGCAGTTCTTC. Amino acids: CASSSDTYNEQFF.

This clonotype turned up a few times. This rearrangement joins TRBV12-3 or TRBV12-4 to TRBJ1-3, with a tentative D call TRBD1 (5 bases). V lost 6 bases, J lost 4 bases, and 19 bases lay in between. The CDR3 covers 16 residues. The CDR3: CASSKFSGGTGNTIYF. In DNA form, the CDR3 reads TGTGCCAGCAGCAAGTTTAGTGGCGGGACGGGAAACACCATATATTTT.

The CDR3: CASSLAGYSNQPQHF. The CDR3 nucleotides read TGTGCCAGCAGCTTAGCTGGGTATAGCAATCAGCCCCAGCATTTT. The V call is TRBV7-9, the J call TRBJ1-5; D remains ambiguous. Per the germline V gene, CDR1 is SEHNR and CDR2 is FQNEAQ (reference sequence). Trimming stripped 0 bases from V and 0 bases from J, with 6 bases between. This CDR3 spans 15 amino acids.

The rearrangement joins TRBV7-2 to TRBJ2-7, with D perhaps matching TRBD2 (7 bases). Germline V gene lookup returns CDR1 SGHTA and CDR2 FQGNSA. The CDR3 loop spans 13 amino acids. The V end was cut by 2 bases, the J end by 7 bases, with 12 bases between. The CDR3 here is CASSLLQGLEQYF. CDR3 DNA sequence: TGTGCCAGCAGCTTATTACAGGGACTAGAGCAGTACTTC.

The V gene is TRBV25-1, the J gene TRBJ2-3; D gene ambiguous. V was shortened by 6 bases and J by 6 bases, with 16 bases between the two germline ends. Germline CDR1 is MGHDK and CDR2 is SYGVNS. The CDR3 spans 14 residues. The CDR3 spells CASSPSSGVDTQYF. The CDR3 DNA reads as TGTGCCAGCAGCCCCAGTTCTGGGGTGGATACGCAGTATTTT.

There are a few counts of this clonotype. The rearrangement links TRBV7-2 to TRBJ2-5; D call uncertain. The CDR3 totals 13 residues. Looked up from germline, CDR1 is SGHTA and CDR2 is FQGNSA. V was cut by 5 bases and J by 2 bases, with 9 bases left in between. CDR3 region: CASSQPVQETQYF. The CDR3 DNA reads TGTGCCAGCAGCCAACCCGTTCAAGAGACCCAGTACTTC.

The J gene is TRBJ1-1, the V gene TRBV5-1, with 7 bases lining up with TRBD1. Trimming at V came to 4 bases and at J to 2 bases, leaving 11 bases not matched to a gene. From germline, CDR1 is SGHRS and CDR2 YFSETQ. The CDR3 has 16 residues. In DNA form, the CDR3 reads TGCGCCAGCAGCGCAGCCGGGACAGAGCTCAACACTGAAGCTTTCTTT. Protein: CASSAAGTELNTEAFF.

The table lists this clonotype with a count of one. The chain has TRBV24-1 and TRBJ2-3; weak D call: TRBD2 (5 bases). The CDR3 is made up of 15 amino acids. V shed 7 bases and J shed 4 bases, with 17 bases lying between them. The germline V gene has CDR1 KGHDR and CDR2 SFDVKD. CDR3 nucleotide sequence: TGTGCCACCAGCCCTGCGGGCCCCGGCGCAGATACGCAGTATTTT. Amino acid sequence: CATSPAGPGADTQYF.

The chain combines TRBV7-9 with TRBJ2-1; 9 positions match TRBD1. Per the germline V gene, CDR1 is SEHNR and CDR2 is FQNEAQ (reference sequence). The trim removed 1 base at V and 6 bases at J, leaving 10 bases unmatched. The CDR3 covers 17 residues. CDR3 residues: CASSLGRGTGKSNEQFF. The CDR3 DNA reads as TGTGCCAGCAGCTTAGGGCGTGGGACAGGGAAATCCAATGAGCAGTTCTTC.

A few counts support this clonotype. V gene TRBV10-3 combines with J gene TRBJ2-2; D gene unclear. V dropped 4 bases and J dropped 1 base, with 13 bases sitting between them. CDR3 size: 16 residues. Germline-derived CDR1 and CDR2 are ENHRY and SYGVKD. CDR3 region: CAISGSSDVNTGELFF. The CDR3 nucleotides read TGTGCCATCAGTGGGAGTTCCGACGTGAACACCGGGGAGCTGTTTTTT.

J is TRBJ1-5 and V is TRBV7-2, with a possible D match to TRBD1 (5 bases). Germline V CDR1 and CDR2: SGHTA, FQGNSA. The CDR3 spans 15 residues. Trimming pared 2 bases from V and 4 bases from J, leaving 12 bases between. The CDR3 protein is CASSLSQGRNQPQHF. CDR3 DNA sequence: TGTGCCAGCAGCTTAAGTCAGGGCCGGAATCAGCCCCAGCATTTT.

The chain uses TRBV6-2 or TRBV6-3 and TRBJ1-1, with 9 positions matching TRBD1. The CDR3 has 13 residues. Germline V gives CDR1 MNHEY, CDR2 SVGEGT. The ends lost 8 bases at V and 5 bases at J; junction bases unmatched: 6. The CDR3, as DNA: TGTGCCAGCGGACAGGGGCCGTGGACTGAAGCTTTCTTT. Translating gives CASGQGPWTEAFF.

This clonotype was seen a few times. The rearrangement joins TRBV4-2 to TRBJ2-1; D is unclear. V was clipped by 0 bases and J by 1 base, with 19 bases between them. The V gene's germline CDR1 is LGHNA and CDR2 YNFKEQ. The CDR3 loop spans 19 amino acids. The chain's CDR3 is CASSQEVGRLSTSYNEQFF. The CDR3 DNA reads as TGTGCCAGCAGCCAAGAGGTTGGGCGCCTTTCGACGTCCTACAATGAGCAGTTCTTC.

This clonotype was seen once. The chain uses TRBV10-2 and TRBJ2-1; 7 bases are shared with TRBD1. Germline trimming cut 7 bases from V and 3 bases from J; bases unmatched to any gene: 3. In germline, CDR1 is WSHSY, CDR2 SAAADI. The CDR3 length is 13 residues. The CDR3, as DNA: TGCGCCAGCACAGGGGGTGTCTACAATGAGCAGTTCTTC. Protein product: CASTGGVYNEQFF.

The gene calls are TRBV5-1 and TRBJ2-1; TRBD2 is a possible D gene (7 bases). The germline CDR1 and CDR2 sequences are SGHRS and YFSETQ. Trimming took 0 bases from V and 6 from J, leaving 10 bases between them. The CDR3 spans 14 residues. The CDR3: CASSLVGGLNEQFF. The CDR3 nucleotides read TGCGCCAGCAGCTTGGTCGGGGGGCTCAATGAGCAGTTCTTC.

This rearrangement joins TRBV11-2 to TRBJ1-5, with D tentatively TRBD1 (6 bases). V gave up 1 base and J gave up 0 bases, with 22 bases separating them. The CDR3 loop spans 20 amino acids. Germline-derived CDR1 and CDR2 are SGHAT and FQNNGV. CDR3 bases: TGTGCCAGCAGCTTAGTTCGTATGGACAGCCGCCTCTATAGCAATCAGCCCCAGCATTTT. Translating gives CASSLVRMDSRLYSNQPQHF.

The chain carries TRBV27 and TRBJ1-5; no clear D. The CDR3 is 14 amino acids. V dropped 2 bases and J dropped 4 bases, with 9 bases sitting between them. In germline, CDR1 is MNHEY, CDR2 SMNVEV (reference sequence). CDR3 loop: CASSLGLKNQPQHF. The CDR3 DNA sequence: TGTGCCAGCAGTTTAGGGCTGAAGAATCAGCCCCAGCATTTT.

The chain joins TRBV15 to TRBJ2-3, with TRBD2 identical over 13 bases. From germline, CDR1 is LNHNV and CDR2 YYDKDF (reference sequence). CDR3 length equals 18 residues. Trimming removed 11 bases from V and 2 bases from J; junction bases left unmatched: 16. CDR3 sequence reads: CAVRTSWTSGGYTDTQYF. CDR3 DNA: TGTGCCGTAAGGACATCCTGGACTAGCGGGGGCTACACAGATACGCAGTATTTT.

The CDR3 nucleotides are TGTGCCAGCAGTCCCCCCGGGACTAGCGCCGTGCAAGGTACGCAGTATTTT. This codes for CASSPPGTSAVQGTQYF. The chain uses TRBV25-1 and TRBJ2-3; TRBD2 matches at 10 bases. The V gene end was trimmed by 5 bases and the J gene end by 8 bases; junction bases not matched to a gene: 16. Germline V gene data show CDR1 as MGHDK and CDR2 as SYGVNS. The CDR3 contains 17 residues.

This clonotype was seen at least ten times. The V and J genes are TRBV12-3 or TRBV12-4 and TRBJ2-7; TRBD1 matches at 8 bases. The V and J ends lost 2 bases and 2 bases, in that order; junction bases with no gene match: 11. The CDR3 runs to 17 residues. CDR3 bases: TGTGCCAGCAGTTTAAGTTTCGCAGGGGGCCTGCCCTACGAGCAGTACGTC. This translates into CASSLSFAGGLPYEQYV.

A few counts support this clonotype. This chain joins TRBV4-3 and TRBJ2-3; 8 bases are a match to TRBD2. In germline, CDR1 is LGHNA, CDR2 YSLEER. The CDR3 sequence is 17 residues long. The V gene end was trimmed by 8 bases and the J gene end by 4 bases; junction bases not matched to a gene: 17. CDR3: CASSLALSGGFPDTQYF. The CDR3 coding sequence is TGCGCCAGCTCCCTTGCGCTGAGCGGGGGTTTCCCAGATACGCAGTATTTT.

J is TRBJ1-4 and V is TRBV5-1; 7 nucleotides align to TRBD1. Trimming removed 0 bases from V and 8 bases from J; junction bases left unmatched: 7. Germline CDR1 is SGHRS and CDR2 is YFSETQ. This CDR3 comprises 15 residues. DNA for the CDR3: TGCGCCAGCAGCTTGGGTGACAGGGATTGGGAAAAACTGTTTTTT. This encodes CASSLGDRDWEKLFF.

This clonotype appeared many times. As DNA, the CDR3 is TGTGCCAGCAGTCAAACAGGGATAAATCAGCCCCAGCATTTT. It yields the protein CASSQTGINQPQHF. This chain joins TRBV5-6 and TRBJ1-5; D is possibly TRBD1 (6 bases). Trimming stripped 5 bases from V and 4 bases from J, with 13 bases between. The CDR3 extends over 14 amino acids. In germline, CDR1 is SGHDT, CDR2 YYEEEE.

This chain links TRBV9 with TRBJ1-1; D might be TRBD1 (5 bases). Trimming took off 2 bases at V and 3 bases at J, with 11 bases between the two ends. This CDR3 spans 14 amino acids. Germline lookup yields CDR1 SGDLS and CDR2 YYNGEE. The CDR3 region has the DNA TGTGCCAGCAGCGTGTCTGGGGCTGACACTGAAGCTTTCTTT. Translating gives CASSVSGADTEAFF.

V is TRBV10-3 and J is TRBJ2-7; D unresolved. Trimming left V 3 bases short and J 1 base short, with 13 bases between. There are 15 residues in the CDR3. Germline V lookup: CDR1 ENHRY, CDR2 SYGVKD. The CDR3 nucleotides read TGTGCCATCAGTGACACTTTACAGTTGTCCTACGAGCAGTACGTC. This gives the protein CAISDTLQLSYEQYV.

CDR3 sequence reads: CASSLWGGASGELFF. The CDR3 bases are TGTGCCAGCAGTTTATGGGGGGGCGCGTCTGGGGAGCTGTTTTTT. The genes are TRBV27 and TRBJ2-2, with D possibly TRBD2 on 7 matching bases. Germline loops: CDR1 MNHEY, CDR2 SMNVEV (reference sequence). The CDR3 covers 15 residues. V was clipped by 1 base and J by 8 bases, with 14 bases between them.

Ten or more counts support this clonotype. This rearrangement joins TRBV11-2 to TRBJ2-7, with TRBD1 matching over 8 bases. There are 14 residues in the CDR3. Germline V gives CDR1 SGHAT, CDR2 FQNNGV. The V and J ends lost 7 bases and 2 bases, in that order; junction bases with no gene match: 7. The CDR3 spells CASNRGSGTYEQYF. As DNA, the CDR3 is TGTGCCAGCAACAGGGGGAGTGGGACCTACGAGCAGTACTTC.

This clonotype was found a few times. This sequence joins TRBV5-1 and TRBJ2-1, with 7 bases that match TRBD2. Germline V CDR1 and CDR2: SGHRS, YFSETQ. CDR3 size: 15 residues. V trimming: 1 base; J trimming: 2 bases; junction bases outside the gene matches: 3. CDR3 sequence reads: CASSLRGETYNEQFF. CDR3 in DNA: TGCGCCAGCAGCTTGCGGGGGGAAACCTACAATGAGCAGTTCTTC.